The next 18 T cell receptor beta chains were all read from a single sample in a study of T cells after yellow fever vaccination. TCRdb used MiXCR to reprocess the 5' RACE reads, holding one entry per CDR3 protein. In the table there are about 30,000 distinct CDR3 sequences, approximately 4.7% of which are singletons. Material: CD8+ T cells sorted from PBMCs, obtained 5 days after the yellow fever booster vaccination. These receptors originate from a young man who received the YFV17D yellow fever vaccine.

There are many counts of this clonotype. The gene calls are TRBV4-3 and TRBJ2-1, with D possibly being TRBD2 (6 bases). The length of the CDR3 is 15 residues. CDR1 is LGHNA, CDR2 YSLEER, per germline. Deletions cut 0 bases from V and 9 bases from J, with 15 bases between. The CDR3, as DNA: TGCGCCAGCAGCCAAGATAGCTTATACGGGAGTGAGCAGTTCTTC. Translation: CASSQDSLYGSEQFF.

In its sample, this clonotype was seen many times. The V and J genes are TRBV18 and TRBJ2-7; D is perhaps TRBD1 (6 bases). This CDR3 spans 16 amino acids. Deletions cut 2 bases from V and 4 bases from J, with 18 bases between. Germline V gene lookup returns CDR1 KGHSH and CDR2 LQKENI. The CDR3 reads CASSPEQGIGFYEQYF. CDR3 in DNA: TGTGCCAGCTCACCAGAACAGGGAATTGGGTTTTACGAGCAGTACTTC.

This clonotype came up many times. This rearrangement joins TRBV20-1 to TRBJ1-2; D is ambiguous. Per the germline V gene, CDR1 is DFQATT and CDR2 is SNEGSKA (reference sequence). The V and J ends lost 3 bases and 0 bases respectively, with 8 bases between them. The length of the CDR3 is 13 residues. The CDR3 protein is CSASGSSNYGYTF. Written as DNA, the CDR3 is TGCAGTGCTAGCGGCAGTTCTAACTATGGCTACACCTTC.

The table lists this clonotype with many counts. The chain links TRBV5-6 to TRBJ2-5; D could derive from TRBD1 or TRBD2 (5 bases each). Trimming cost V 7 bases and J 0 bases, with 19 bases left between them. The length of the CDR3 is 16 residues. Germline V CDR1 and CDR2: SGHDT, YYEEEE. The CDR3 reads CASGGFGVGDQETQYF. CDR3 nucleotides: TGTGCCAGCGGGGGTTTCGGTGTCGGGGACCAAGAGACCCAGTACTTC.

Points on this clonotype: This could be a read error, since a much larger clone is one nucleotide away. V usage is TRBV19 and J usage is TRBJ1-4; TRBD1 agrees at 8 bases. CDR1 and CDR2 (germline): LNHDA, SQIVND (reference sequence). The trim removed 6 bases at V and 9 bases at J, leaving 9 bases unmatched. The CDR3 sequence is 14 residues long. CDR3 sequence (DNA): TGTGCCAGTAGCGGGACAGGCTATGTTAAAAAACTGTTTTTT. This sequence encodes CASSGTGYVKKLFF. The variable domain in full, with the rest retrieved from reference TRBV19 and TRBJ1-4, is DGGITQSPKYLFRKEGQNVTLSCEQNLNHDAMYWYRQDPGQGLRLIYYSQIVNDFQKGDIAEGYSVSREKKESFPLTVTSAQKNPTAFYLCASSGTGYVKKLFFGSGTQLSVL.

This clonotype was recorded at least ten times. V is TRBV5-1 and J is TRBJ1-1; D is undetermined. The CDR3 runs 16 residues. Germline values: CDR1 SGHRS, CDR2 YFSETQ. V was shortened by 2 bases and J by 3 bases, with 17 bases between the two germline ends. The CDR3 DNA is TGCGCCAGCAGCTTTGAGCCCGATGGGAGCTACACTGAAGCTTTCTTT. Translated: CASSFEPDGSYTEAFF.

In regard to this clonotype: A read error may account for a junction end that differs from germline. The genes are TRBV20-1 and TRBJ2-7; possibly TRBD2 for D (5 bases). CDR1 is DFQATT, CDR2 SNEGSKA, per germline (reference sequence). The CDR3 loop spans 16 amino acids. CDR3 bases: TGCTGTGCTAGAGATCCGTCGGGGATAGGGTTTTACGAGCAGTACTTC. Translating gives CCARDPSGIGFYEQYF.

The table lists this clonotype with many counts. The chain couples TRBV28 to TRBJ2-1, with no clear D. Germline assignment: CDR1 MDHEN and CDR2 SYDVKM. The V end was cut by 8 bases, the J end by 15 bases, with 17 bases between. The length of the CDR3 is 11 residues. The CDR3 nucleotides are TGTGCCAGCTTCGATGGGTCAATGGGGTTCTTC. It specifies CASFDGSMGFF.

Ten or more counts support this clonotype. This chain joins TRBV6-6 and TRBJ1-4; D unresolved. Per the germline V gene, CDR1 is MNHNY and CDR2 is SVGAGI (reference sequence). V was shortened by 6 bases and J by 7 bases, with 12 bases between the two germline ends. The CDR3 is 13 amino acids. CDR3 sequence reads: CASRLGPPEKLFF. CDR3 DNA sequence: TGTGCCAGCAGGCTCGGCCCTCCTGAAAAACTGTTTTTT.

This clonotype was found many times. This chain uses TRBV20-1 with TRBJ2-2; D is tentatively TRBD1 or TRBD2 (5 bases each). Looked up from germline, CDR1 is DFQATT and CDR2 is SNEGSKA (reference sequence). Trimming cost V 5 bases and J 5 bases, with 12 bases left between them. This CDR3 spans 13 amino acids. The CDR3 DNA reads TGCAGTGCTGCCGGGACCGCAACCGGGGAGCTGTTTTTT. This translates into CSAAGTATGELFF.

The sample holds many counts of this clonotype. The rearrangement uses TRBV5-4 and TRBJ2-3, with D possibly being TRBD2 (5 bases). Germline V lookup: CDR1 SGHNT, CDR2 YYREEE (reference sequence). The germline V and J ends were trimmed by 6 bases and 3 bases, with 17 bases remaining between them. The CDR3 runs 15 residues. The CDR3 bases are TGTGCCAGCAAACGGCCGGGGTCTGGGACAGATACGCAGTATTTT. Translated, it gives CASKRPGSGTDTQYF.

The sample holds many counts of this clonotype. The rearrangement links TRBV7-9 to TRBJ2-1; TRBD1 might be the D (6 bases). CDR3 length: 15 amino acids. Germline V gene sequence: CDR1 SEHNR, CDR2 FQNEAQ (reference sequence). V dropped 5 bases and J dropped 1 base, with 12 bases sitting between them. The CDR3 nucleotides are TGTGCCAGCAGCCGAACAGGGATATCCTACAATGAGCAGTTCTTC. It is translated as CASSRTGISYNEQFF. The whole variable domain, remainder taken from reference TRBV7-9 and TRBJ2-1, is DTGVSQNPRHKITKRGQNVTFRCDPISEHNRLYWYRQTLGQGPEFLTYFQNEAQLEKSRLLSDRFSAERPKGSFSTLEIQRTEQGDSAMYLCASSRTGISYNEQFFGPGTRLTVL.

At least ten counts were recorded for this clonotype. The chain recombines TRBV25-1 with TRBJ2-4, with D uncertain. The CDR3 extends over 14 amino acids. Germline-derived CDR1 and CDR2 are MGHDK and SYGVNS. Trimming pared 3 bases from V and 1 base from J, leaving 7 bases between. The DNA for the CDR3 is TGTGCCAGCAGTGATTCGACCGCCAAAAACATTCAGTACTTC. It yields the protein CASSDSTAKNIQYF. Filled out from reference TRBV25-1 and TRBJ2-4, the complete variable domain reads EADIYQTPRYLVIGTGKKITLECSQTMGHDKMYWYQQDPGMELHLIHYSYGVNSTEKGDLSSESTVSRIRTEHFPLTLESARPSHTSQYLCASSDSTAKNIQYFGAGTRLSVL.

Many counts were recorded for this clonotype. The DNA of the CDR3 is TGTGCTAGTGGTTTGGCCGCGGGAGTCCTCCAAGAGACCCAGTACTTC. This gives the protein CASGLAAGVLQETQYF. The chain is built from TRBV12-5 and TRBJ2-5; 7 bases align to TRBD2. V gave up 1 base and J gave up 1 base; unmatched junction bases: 6. This CDR3 has 16 residues. Germline V CDR1 and CDR2: LGHNT, FRNRAP.

With regard to this clonotype: Since a much larger clone is just one base distant, this may be a read error. The V gene is TRBV5-4, the J gene TRBJ2-5, with D tentatively TRBD2 (6 bases). CDR3 length: 13 residues. Germline V gene data show CDR1 as SGHNT and CDR2 as YYREEE (reference sequence). The CDR3 here is CASSLPGEENQYF. CDR3 sequence (DNA): TGTGCCAGCAGCTTGCCGGGAGAAGAGAACCAGTACTTC.

This clonotype has at least ten counts. The chain employs TRBV7-8 and TRBJ2-1; D remains unclear. The CDR3 runs to 14 residues. The ends were cut back, 2 bases at V and 6 bases at J, with 11 bases in the middle. CDR1 SGHVS and CDR2 FQNEAQ come from the germline V gene. The CDR3 nucleotides read TGTGCCAGCAGCTTAAAGGTGGGCGGCAATGAGCAGTTCTTC. This translates into CASSLKVGGNEQFF.

This clonotype was picked up many times. The chain joins TRBV11-2 to TRBJ2-5; D might be TRBD1 (5 bases). The V gene lost 0 bases and the J gene lost 1 base, with 15 bases spanning the gap. The CDR3 runs 17 residues. Germline V CDR1 and CDR2: SGHAT, FQNNGV. CDR3 loop: CASSLETFGQGQETQYF. The CDR3 DNA reads TGTGCCAGCAGCTTAGAAACTTTTGGGCAGGGCCAAGAGACCCAGTACTTC. Full variable domain (remainder filled in from reference TRBV11-2 and TRBJ2-5): EAGVAQSPRYKIIEKRQSVAFWCNPISGHATLYWYQQILGQGPKLLIQFQNNGVVDDSQLPKDRFSAERLKGVDSTLKIQPAKLEDSAVYLCASSLETFGQGQETQYFGPGTRLLVL.

This clonotype occurred many times. The CDR3 loop reads CSAGTGNGGYTF. The CDR3 coding sequence is TGCAGTGCCGGGACAGGCAATGGTGGCTACACCTTC. The chain uses TRBV20-1 and TRBJ1-2, with 8 bases matching TRBD1. From germline, CDR1 is DFQATT and CDR2 SNEGSKA (reference sequence). CDR3 length: 12 residues. V shed 6 bases, J shed 7 bases, and the junction held 7 bases outside the gene matches.